These T cell receptor beta chains were read from a single sample in a study of cytomegalovirus exposure and HLA in healthy donors. The data were produced by immunoSEQ multiplex PCR, yet TCRdb's version contains in-frame clones alone and is incomplete. The data show over 85,000 clones, over 65% seen once. Sequencing was carried out using PBMCs. These receptor sequences come from a man in his forties or fifties in good health and CMV-seronegative. Each CDR3 is given with its conserved first and last residue. A D gene is named only where the DNA matches it firmly.

j_gene	d_gene	v_gene	CDR3aa
TRBJ2-3	TRBD2	TRBV4-2	CASSQDRTSGGVGTDTQYF
TRBJ2-1	TRBD2	TRBV5-6	CASSDGAGAYNEQFF
TRBJ2-1	TRBD2	TRBV9	CASSVSTSGGANNEQFF
TRBJ1-2	-	TRBV19	CASLGDFDGYYGYTF
TRBJ2-6	-	TRBV10-3	CAISESRGSGANVLTF
TRBJ2-1	-	TRBV6-6	CASRVRGAPYNEQFF
TRBJ2-3	-	TRBV13	CASTLGGLNTQYF
TRBJ2-7	TRBD1	TRBV7-9	CASSWGTGDYEQYF
TRBJ1-1	-	TRBV5-6	CASSGGRVSNAFF
TRBJ2-7	TRBD2	TRBV7-9	CATLGGGPHEQYF
TRBJ1-6	TRBD1	TRBV5-5	CASSSGTGGSPLHF
TRBJ2-5	TRBD2	TRBV12-5	CASGPGASGEETQYF
TRBJ1-5	TRBD1	TRBV19	CASSGGGPGGLNQPQHF
TRBJ1-1	-	TRBV29-1	CSVEAVSRSAFF
TRBJ2-3	-	TRBV7-2	CASLQPGADTQYF
TRBJ1-2	-	TRBV7-3	CASSFFGDYGYTF
TRBJ2-2	TRBD1	TRBV13	CASSSGQGIAGELFF
TRBJ1-2	TRBD1	TRBV5-1	CASTPMGQGRGGYTF
TRBJ1-2	TRBD1	TRBV4-3	CASSLTGDNYGYTF
TRBJ2-3	-	TRBV10-2	CASRQGTDTQYF
TRBJ2-1	-	TRBV19	CASSPPRGGRLVSYNEQFF
TRBJ1-2	TRBD1	TRBV30	CAWSVRGTGNGYTF
TRBJ1-2	TRBD1	TRBV7-9	CASSLGFQGANYGYTF
TRBJ1-1	TRBD1	TRBV6-5	CASSYSQGGTEAFF
TRBJ2-1	-	TRBV6-5	CASSYSSGFSYNEQFF
TRBJ2-5	-	TRBV5-1	CASGRDTQETQYF
TRBJ2-1	-	TRBV19	CASSGGGDEQFF
TRBJ1-6	TRBD1	TRBV19	CASSRTGGYNSPLHF
TRBJ2-7	TRBD1	TRBV5-1	CASSLDFPGQGSGGEQYF
TRBJ2-5	-	TRBV6-5	CASSYPGTMSQYF
TRBJ1-1	-	TRBV7-8	CASSSPSGQMNTEAFF
TRBJ1-3	-	TRBV7-9	CASSSLITGSRNTIYF
TRBJ1-4	-	TRBV6-5	CASTGGTGVEKLFF
TRBJ2-2	TRBD1	TRBV5-8	CASSLLGGANTGELFF
TRBJ1-5	-	TRBV7-9	CASSSGTVSNQPQHF
TRBJ2-3	TRBD2	TRBV7-3	CASSLFPSGGNTDTQYF
TRBJ1-2	TRBD1	TRBV7-2	CASSFQTGGGYGYTF
TRBJ2-3	TRBD2	TRBV5-1	CASSLDPSGGYTDTQYF
TRBJ2-1	TRBD2	TRBV9	CASSVDSGANDNEQFF
TRBJ2-7	TRBD1	TRBV5-4	CASSLGQDYEQYF
TRBJ1-3	-	TRBV5-4	CASSQGSPGNTIYF
-	TRBD1	TRBV7-9	CASTYRDSSYEQYF
TRBJ2-3	-	TRBV6-5	CASSPYGQLTDTQYF
TRBJ2-1	-	TRBV2	CASSEIQAERFF
TRBJ2-7	-	TRBV6-6	CASMAGRSLEQYF
TRBJ1-1	-	TRBV6-5	CASSYRGYTEAFF
TRBJ1-5	-	TRBV6-1	CASSDGGGNQPQHF
TRBJ2-7	TRBD1	TRBV15	CATSRDLQGAYEQYF
TRBJ2-3	TRBD2	TRBV7-9	CASSLAAGGRTDTQYF
TRBJ1-1	TRBD1	TRBV4-1	CASSQERTGRAEAFF
TRBJ2-5	TRBD2	TRBV30	CAWSPGLALETQYF
TRBJ2-3	-	TRBV7-9	CASSSNNMDTQYF